The entry below gives a single T cell receptor beta chain sequence along with its context. Its antigen is undetermined. Primers included in the PCR were 60 Vbeta and 13 Jbeta primers. Sequenced by immunoSEQ multiplex PCR; TCRdb stores in-frame clones only, minus some. The repertoire includes around 80,000 clones, 62% of them detected once, and roughly 4% sits in the top ten. Germline values: CDR1 LNHDA, CDR2 SQIVND (reference sequence). The V gene lost 6 bases and the J gene lost 4 bases, with 18 bases spanning the gap. The CDR3 is 15 residues long. The sample comes from a study of cytomegalovirus exposure and HLA in healthy donors. Whole-study results and caveats: The study flagged some 170 TCR beta chains as cytomegalovirus-associated. Association with HLA alleles at 0.05 false discovery rate was found for 16,951 TCR beta sequences in a later analysis.

The chain has TRBV19 and TRBJ1-2; weak D call: TRBD1 (5 bases). The specimen was PBMCs. This TCR came from a male donor in good health and CMV-seropositive. Here the CDR3 reads CASSLDSGAGYGYTF. As DNA, the CDR3 is TGTGCCAGTAGCCTAGACAGTGGGGCTGGCTATGGCTACACCTTC.